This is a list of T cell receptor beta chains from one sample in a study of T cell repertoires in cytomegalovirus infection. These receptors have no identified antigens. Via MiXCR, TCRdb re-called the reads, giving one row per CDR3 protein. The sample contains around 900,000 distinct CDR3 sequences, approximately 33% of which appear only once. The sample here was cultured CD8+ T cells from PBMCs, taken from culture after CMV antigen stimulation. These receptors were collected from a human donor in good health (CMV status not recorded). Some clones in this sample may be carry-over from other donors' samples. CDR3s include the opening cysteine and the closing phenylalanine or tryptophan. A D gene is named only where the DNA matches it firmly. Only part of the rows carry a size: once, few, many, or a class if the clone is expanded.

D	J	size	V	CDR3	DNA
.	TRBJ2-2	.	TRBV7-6	CASSLGRTRELFF	TGTGCCAGCAGCTTAGGCAGGACCAGGGAGCTGTTTTTT
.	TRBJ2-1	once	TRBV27	CASIPRTGAYNEQFF	TGTGCCAGCATTCCTAGAACGGGGGCCTACAATGAGCAGTTCTTC
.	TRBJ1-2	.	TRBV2	CASSERWRGLQEDYGYTF	TGTGCCAGCAGTGAAAGATGGAGGGGTCTCCAAGAGGACTATGGCTACACCTTC
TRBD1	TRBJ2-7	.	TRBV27	CASSVRDRSSYEQYF	TGTGCCAGCAGTGTACGGGACAGGTCCTCCTACGAGCAGTACTTC
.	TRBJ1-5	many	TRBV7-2	CASSLEPSGSNQPQHF	TGTGCCAGCAGCTTAGAGCCCTCGGGGAGCAATCAGCCCCAGCATTTT
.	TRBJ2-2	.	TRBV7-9	CASSLGQVANTGELFF	TGTGCCAGCAGCTTAGGCCAGGTCGCGAACACCGGGGAGCTGTTTTTT
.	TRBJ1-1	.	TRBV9	CASSVVGPEAFF	TGTGCCAGCAGCGTAGTGGGGCCCGAAGCTTTCTTT
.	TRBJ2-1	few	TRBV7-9	CASSFSPREANEQFF	TGTGCCAGCAGTTTTTCCCCGAGGGAGGCCAATGAGCAGTTCTTC
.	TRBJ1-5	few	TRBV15	CATSPTGFMGQPQHF	TGTGCCACCAGCCCCACGGGATTTATGGGTCAGCCCCAGCATTTT
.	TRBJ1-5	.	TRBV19	CASSIGGAINQPQHF	TGTGCCAGTAGTATCGGGGGAGCTATCAATCAGCCCCAGCATTTT